Sequencing of this T cell receptor (beta chain) was carried out in a study of human T cells and chemical hapten exposure. Turning to the study itself: There were per-sample TCR yield variations, arising mainly from small pooled library volume differences.

Germline V gene sequence: CDR1 MDHEN, CDR2 SYDVKM. With 5 bases clipped from V and 2 bases from J, the junction kept 3 bases outside the gene matches. This CDR3 has 15 amino acids. Time point denoted: healthy volunteer bleed at 6 weeks. The study extracted total RNA from unfractionated whole blood. Broader study findings: TCRs at high frequency, those above 1 in 1000, did not change with DPC sensitization.

During construction of the library, unique molecular identifiers were attached to individual cDNA molecules for quantitative, reproducible TCR counting. Authors' processing steps: A typical sample had around 90,000 TCRs, with about 20,000 to 750,000 overall. Each CDR3 protein gets one entry after TCRdb re-called the RACE reads with MiXCR. For this entry, the V and J calls and clone size follow TCRdb and not the study's own pipeline. The data show 50,000 to 70,000 distinct CDR3 sequences, roughly 6.6% seen once. This clonotype was detected a few times. Antigen specificity is unknown. Sequences were obtained from whole blood. This rearrangement joins TRBV28 to TRBJ1-5, with 10 positions matching TRBD1. The origin of this receptor is a female donor in good health. Some clones in this sample may be carry-over from other donors' samples. Here the CDR3 reads CASSGGTGGNQPQHF. In DNA, the CDR3 is TGTGCCAGCAGTGGCGGGACAGGGGGCAATCAGCCCCAGCATTTT.